A selection of T cell receptor beta chains follows, all from one sample in a study of PD-L1 blockade in urothelial cancer. Repertoires were generated with immunoSEQ multiplex PCR, while TCRdb's copy carries only in-frame clones and drops some. The data hold approximately 46,000 clones, with around nine tenths observed a single time. The sample in question was PBMCs, obtained around atezolizumab (anti-PD-L1) treatment. These receptor sequences come from a man in his sixties with urothelial cancer. CDR3s include the opening cysteine and the closing phenylalanine or tryptophan. Each record gives: V gene, J gene, clone size, D gene, CDR3 protein, CDR3 DNA. A D gene is named only where the DNA matches it firmly. Where a row states a size, it is once, few, many or the class of an expanded clone; other rows omit it.

v_call: TRBV6-1
j_call: TRBJ2-7
clone_size: -
d_call: TRBD1
cdr3_aa: CASHRDRLYEQYF
cdr3_nt: TGTGCCAGTCACCGGGACAGACTTTACGAGCAGTACTTC

v_call: TRBV19
j_call: TRBJ2-2
clone_size: -
d_call: TRBD1
cdr3_aa: CASSPRQGAVGELFF
cdr3_nt: TGTGCCAGTAGTCCAAGACAGGGGGCCGTCGGGGAGCTGTTTTTT

v_call: TRBV5-1
j_call: TRBJ2-3
clone_size: -
d_call: TRBD1
cdr3_aa: CASSTGQAGTDTQYF
cdr3_nt: TGCGCCAGCAGCACGGGACAGGCTGGCACAGATACGCAGTATTTT

v_call: TRBV5-1
j_call: TRBJ2-1
clone_size: -
d_call: -
cdr3_aa: CASSLGAGSPREQFF
cdr3_nt: TGCGCCAGCAGCTTGGGCGCGGGGAGCCCACGTGAGCAGTTCTTC

v_call: TRBV6-5
j_call: TRBJ1-6
clone_size: few
d_call: -
cdr3_aa: CASSPDGEGSPLHF
cdr3_nt: TGTGCCAGCAGCCCCGACGGGGAGGGCTCACCCCTCCACTTT

v_call: TRBV9
j_call: TRBJ2-6
clone_size: -
d_call: TRBD2
cdr3_aa: CASSVPSGASGANVLTF
cdr3_nt: TGTGCCAGCAGCGTACCAAGCGGGGCCTCTGGGGCCAACGTCCTGACTTTC

v_call: TRBV6-1
j_call: TRBJ2-7
clone_size: once
d_call: TRBD1
cdr3_aa: CASSAAGGLYEQYF
cdr3_nt: TGTGCCAGCAGTGCGGCAGGGGGTCTCTACGAGCAGTACTTC

v_call: TRBV9
j_call: TRBJ2-5
clone_size: -
d_call: TRBD1
cdr3_aa: CASSVDAGGEETQYF
cdr3_nt: TGTGCCAGCAGCGTAGATGCAGGGGGAGAAGAGACCCAGTACTTC

v_call: TRBV18
j_call: TRBJ1-5
clone_size: -
d_call: TRBD1
cdr3_aa: CASSLKGTGNSNQPQHF
cdr3_nt: TGTGCCAGCTCACTCAAAGGGACAGGGAATAGCAATCAGCCCCAGCATTTT

v_call: TRBV11-2
j_call: TRBJ2-7
clone_size: -
d_call: -
cdr3_aa: CASSSTGIKYF
cdr3_nt: TGTGCCAGCAGCTCAACAGGGATCAAGTACTTC